One sample yielded the 13 T cell receptor beta chains listed below, sequenced in a study of OX40 agonist ivuxolimab in advanced cancers. Data came from immunoSEQ multiplex PCR; TCRdb stores just in-frame clones and leaves some out. The table has 60,000 or so clones, 84% seen once. This material consisted of CD4+ or CD8+ T cells sorted from blood, taken in a trial of the OX40 agonist ivuxolimab. The origin of the receptors is an adult with an advanced solid tumor such as melanoma, head and neck, liver or kidney cancer.

This clone was observed once. The chain has TRBV5-1 and TRBJ2-3; TRBD2 agrees at 11 bases. Germline-derived CDR1 and CDR2 are SGHRS and YFSETQ. The J segment lost 0 bases and the V segment lost 6 bases, leaving 0 bases of the junction unmatched. The CDR3 has 14 amino acids. The CDR3, as DNA: TGCGCCAGCACTAGCGGGAGGAGCACAGATACGCAGTATTTT. Translated: CASTSGRSTDTQYF.

The chain joins TRBV19 to TRBJ2-7; TRBD2 aligns across 10 bases. Germline V gene sequence: CDR1 LNHDA, CDR2 SQIVND (reference sequence). The trim removed 4 bases at V and 12 bases at J, leaving 6 bases unmatched. This CDR3 has 12 residues. CDR3 DNA: TGTGCCAGTAGTACCCTAGCGGGAGCGCCGTACTTC. As protein: CASSTLAGAPYF.

The V gene is TRBV6-5, the J gene TRBJ2-6, with D unresolved. The CDR3 has 15 residues. Trimming stripped 6 bases from V and 1 base from J, with 10 bases between. Per the germline V gene, CDR1 is MNHEY and CDR2 is SVGAGI. The CDR3 region is CASRRSRSGANVLTF. Here the CDR3 DNA reads TGTGCCAGCAGGCGAAGCCGATCTGGGGCCAACGTCCTGACTTTC.

Only a few counts were recorded for this clone. The rearrangement links TRBV5-4 to TRBJ1-1; no reliable D call. CDR1 and CDR2 from the germline V gene are SGHNT and YYREEE (reference sequence). Trimming took off 2 bases at V and 1 base at J, with 6 bases between the two ends. The CDR3 consists of 13 residues. The CDR3 sequence is CASSLDSNTEAFF. The CDR3 DNA is TGTGCCAGCAGCTTAGACTCGAACACTGAAGCTTTCTTT.

The chain joins TRBV5-1 to TRBJ1-5, with D possibly being TRBD1 (6 bases). There are 15 residues in the CDR3. Germline CDR1 SGHRS, CDR2 YFSETQ. Trimming took 0 bases from V and 2 from J, leaving 9 bases between them. The CDR3 coding sequence is TGCGCCAGCAGCTTGGATCCAGGGGGCAATCAGCCCCAGCATTTT. It yields the protein CASSLDPGGNQPQHF.

CDR3 amino acids: CASSGDRGNTEAFF. The DNA for the CDR3 is TGTGCCAGCAGTGGGGACAGGGGGAACACTGAAGCTTTCTTT. This rearrangement joins TRBV6-1 to TRBJ1-1; 10 bases agree with TRBD1. From germline, CDR1 is MNHNS and CDR2 SASEGT. Losses at the gene ends were 4 bases for V and 1 base for J; bases not matched to a gene: 0. There are 14 residues in the CDR3.

This sequence joins TRBV28 and TRBJ2-7; D is perhaps TRBD1 or TRBD2 (5 bases each). The CDR3 length is 15 residues. Germline values: CDR1 MDHEN, CDR2 SYDVKM. The V end lost 4 bases, the J end lost 5 bases, and 18 bases lay between the germline ends. The CDR3 region is CASSSPGALEHEQYF. The CDR3 region has the DNA TGTGCCAGCAGTTCCCCCGGGGCGCTGGAGCACGAGCAGTACTTC. Combining the CDR3 with reference TRBV28 and TRBJ2-7 gives the whole variable domain DVKVTQSSRYLVKRTGEKVFLECVQDMDHENMFWYRQDPGLGLRLIYFSYDVKMKEKGDIPEGYSVSREKKERFSLILESASTNQTSMYLCASSSPGALEHEQYFGPGTRLTVT.

The rearrangement links TRBV19 to TRBJ2-5; perhaps TRBD2 as D (6 bases). The CDR3 loop spans 19 amino acids. Trimming removed 3 bases at V and 5 bases at J, with 28 bases between. Looked up from germline, CDR1 is LNHDA and CDR2 is SQIVND (reference sequence). In nucleotides, the CDR3 is TGTGCCAGTAGTATTCGGCCCCCCTATCGGGGGAGAGGTGATGAGACCCAGTACTTC. Protein product: CASSIRPPYRGRGDETQYF.

This clone was detected once. This CDR3 reads CASSQARSYEQYF. DNA of the CDR3: TGTGCCAGCAGCCAAGCTCGCTCCTACGAGCAGTACTTC. The chain links TRBV14 to TRBJ2-7; D is unclear. Germline loops: CDR1 SGHDN, CDR2 FVKESK. Trimming took 1 base from V and 0 from J, leaving 4 bases between them. The CDR3 sequence is 13 residues long.

The CDR3 sequence is CASSPATGFKETQYF. The CDR3 nucleotides are TGTGCCAGCAGCCCAGCGACAGGATTTAAAGAGACCCAGTACTTC. The chain recombines TRBV28 with TRBJ2-5; D perhaps matches TRBD1 (6 bases). Germline-derived CDR1 and CDR2 are MDHEN and SYDVKM. The CDR3 contains 15 residues. V was pared by 6 bases and J by 3 bases, with 17 bases between.

This sequence joins TRBV14 and TRBJ1-2, with 12 bases lining up with TRBD1. This CDR3 comprises 17 residues. Germline trimming cut 0 bases from V and 7 bases from J; bases unmatched to any gene: 9. Germline V gives CDR1 SGHDN, CDR2 FVKESK. Here the CDR3 reads CASSQDEGDRGLVGYTF. DNA of the CDR3: TGTGCCAGCAGCCAAGATGAAGGGGACAGGGGGCTAGTTGGCTACACCTTC.

The count of this clone is one. The CDR3 reads CASSLAGQFYQPQHF. In DNA form, the CDR3 reads TGTGCCAGCAGCTTAGCGGGACAATTCTATCAGCCCCAGCATTTT. V is TRBV7-2 and J is TRBJ1-5; TRBD1 is a possible D gene (6 bases). The CDR3 is 15 residues long. The germline V gene encodes CDR1 SGHTA and CDR2 FQGNSA. V lost 0 bases, J lost 5 bases, and 11 bases lay in between.

The rearrangement uses TRBV9 and TRBJ2-2; TRBD1 is a possible D gene (6 bases). This CDR3 comprises 15 residues. In germline, CDR1 is SGDLS, CDR2 YYNGEE. The ends were cut back, 4 bases at V and 7 bases at J, with 17 bases in the middle. CDR3 bases: TGTGCCAGCAGCCTTCGGCAGGGGAATAACGGGGAGCTGTTTTTT. It encodes CASSLRQGNNGELFF.